This paragraph reports one T cell receptor beta chain. This sample is drawn from a study of cytomegalovirus exposure and HLA in healthy donors. Researchers ran the PCR with 60 Vbeta and 13 Jbeta primers. Clones were sequenced by immunoSEQ multiplex PCR, and TCRdb holds only the in-frame ones, with some missing. This specimen shows approximately 120,000 clones; the ten leading clones hold about 2.2%. Material for sequencing was PBMCs. This clonotype originated in a man aged 40-50 years in good health and CMV-seronegative.

The CDR3 is CASSPPGTGPFYEQYF. CDR3 sequence (DNA): TGCGCCAGCAGCCCCCCGGGTACAGGGCCCTTCTACGAGCAGTACTTC. The gene calls are TRBV5-1 and TRBJ2-7, with D possibly TRBD1 on 6 matching bases. This CDR3 spans 16 amino acids. V lost 4 bases and J 3 bases, leaving 20 bases between the germline ends. The germline V gene encodes CDR1 SGHRS and CDR2 YFSETQ.